Listed below are T cell receptor beta chains from one sample, sequenced in a study of OX40 agonist ivuxolimab in advanced cancers. Assay used: immunoSEQ multiplex PCR; TCRdb lists only in-frame clones, some missing. There are 35,000 or so clones in the sample; about 84% occur only once, and 15% to 20% lies in the top ten. Sequenced here: CD4+ or CD8+ T cells sorted from blood, sampled in a trial of the OX40 agonist ivuxolimab. Every receptor here comes from an adult with an advanced solid tumor such as melanoma, head and neck, liver or kidney cancer. The CDR3 runs from the conserved cysteine through the conserved F or W. The order of the fields is D gene, V gene, clone size, J gene, CDR3 DNA, CDR3 protein. The D gene is left open where the match is weak. Clone size, where shown, is once, few, many, or a class for clones that have expanded.

d_call: -; v_call: TRBV30; clone_size: -; j_call: TRBJ1-1; cdr3_nt: TGTGCCTGGAGCGGGGGATGGGCATCGCGGACTGAAGCTTTCTTT; cdr3_aa: CAWSGGWASRTEAFF
d_call: -; v_call: TRBV28; clone_size: -; j_call: TRBJ2-7; cdr3_nt: TGTGCCAGTAACCTCAGGGGCGAGCAGTACTTC; cdr3_aa: CASNLRGEQYF
d_call: TRBD2; v_call: TRBV28; clone_size: -; j_call: TRBJ2-3; cdr3_nt: TGTGCCAGCAGTTTAGGCTTCGTCGTAGCGGGAGGTTCAGATACGCAGTATTTT; cdr3_aa: CASSLGFVVAGGSDTQYF
d_call: -; v_call: TRBV7-6; clone_size: once; j_call: TRBJ1-5; cdr3_nt: TGTGCCAGCAGCCACGGGGATAGCAATCAGCCCCAGCATTTT; cdr3_aa: CASSHGDSNQPQHF
d_call: -; v_call: TRBV28; clone_size: -; j_call: TRBJ2-3; cdr3_nt: TGTGCCAGCAGTTTCCCTCCCGGGGGCGGGAGAGGGCAGTATTTT; cdr3_aa: CASSFPPGGGRGQYF
d_call: -; v_call: TRBV10-3; clone_size: once; j_call: TRBJ2-1; cdr3_nt: TGTGCCATCAGTGAAGGAGGCCTAGGCGACAATGAGCAGTTCTTC; cdr3_aa: CAISEGGLGDNEQFF
d_call: TRBD2; v_call: TRBV2; clone_size: -; j_call: TRBJ2-7; cdr3_nt: TGTGCCAGCAAGGGAGGGACCGAGCAGTACTTC; cdr3_aa: CASKGGTEQYF
d_call: -; v_call: TRBV29-1; clone_size: -; j_call: TRBJ2-1; cdr3_nt: TGCAGCGTTACTTCACTGACAGACTGGCAAAACTACAATGAGCAGTTCTTC; cdr3_aa: CSVTSLTDWQNYNEQFF
d_call: TRBD2; v_call: TRBV5-4; clone_size: -; j_call: TRBJ2-7; cdr3_nt: TGTGCCAGCAGCTTGGTCGGCGGGGGGGCATTCGAGCAGTACTTC; cdr3_aa: CASSLVGGGAFEQYF
d_call: -; v_call: TRBV5-6; clone_size: few; j_call: TRBJ1-2; cdr3_nt: TGTGCCAGCAGCTTAGGGTCGCCGCTCTATGGCTACACCTTC; cdr3_aa: CASSLGSPLYGYTF
d_call: -; v_call: TRBV10-3; clone_size: -; j_call: TRBJ2-2; cdr3_nt: TGTGCCATCAGTGACCCGGGGACGGGGGAGCTGTTTTTT; cdr3_aa: CAISDPGTGELFF
d_call: TRBD1; v_call: TRBV27; clone_size: -; j_call: TRBJ2-5; cdr3_nt: TGTGCCAGCAGTTTATCCGGGACAGGGCCCTTTGGAGAGACCCAGTACTTC; cdr3_aa: CASSLSGTGPFGETQYF
d_call: -; v_call: TRBV2; clone_size: -; j_call: TRBJ2-7; cdr3_nt: TGTGCCAGCACGGACGGGCTCAGCAGGTACGAGCAGTACTTC; cdr3_aa: CASTDGLSRYEQYF
d_call: -; v_call: TRBV21-1; clone_size: -; j_call: TRBJ1-1; cdr3_nt: TGTGCCAGCAGCAAAGGTACAGGGGCGAACACTGAAGCTTTCTTT; cdr3_aa: CASSKGTGANTEAFF
d_call: TRBD2; v_call: TRBV9; clone_size: -; j_call: TRBJ2-3; cdr3_nt: TGTGCCAGCAGCCTGGAATCTAGCGGGGGAGCGACAGATACGCAGTATTTT; cdr3_aa: CASSLESSGGATDTQYF
d_call: -; v_call: TRBV28; clone_size: once; j_call: TRBJ2-7; cdr3_nt: TGTGCCAGCAGTTCGCCCGAGGACGAGCAGTACTTC; cdr3_aa: CASSSPEDEQYF
d_call: TRBD1; v_call: TRBV28; clone_size: once; j_call: TRBJ2-7; cdr3_nt: TGTGCCAGCAGTTTTCAGGGGGACTACGAGCAGTACTTC; cdr3_aa: CASSFQGDYEQYF
d_call: -; v_call: TRBV28; clone_size: few; j_call: TRBJ2-3; cdr3_nt: TGTGCCAGATGGACCACCCCGTCGGCAGATACGCAGTATTTT; cdr3_aa: CARWTTPSADTQYF
d_call: -; v_call: TRBV6-1; clone_size: -; j_call: TRBJ1-1; cdr3_nt: TGTGCCAGCAGTGAAGTCTATGGGAACACTGAAGCTTTCTTT; cdr3_aa: CASSEVYGNTEAFF
d_call: TRBD2; v_call: TRBV5-4; clone_size: -; j_call: TRBJ2-1; cdr3_nt: TGTGCCATCTCGGGACTAGCGGGCCGCCCCTACAATGAGCAGTTCTTC; cdr3_aa: CAISGLAGRPYNEQFF
d_call: -; v_call: TRBV6-1; clone_size: -; j_call: TRBJ1-5; cdr3_nt: TGTGCCAGCAGTGAACCGCAAGTACGCCGACAGCCCCAGCATTTT; cdr3_aa: CASSEPQVRRQPQHF
d_call: -; v_call: TRBV7-9; clone_size: -; j_call: TRBJ1-3; cdr3_nt: TGTGCCAGCAGCTTAGACAGAACCTCTGGAAACACCATATATTTT; cdr3_aa: CASSLDRTSGNTIYF
d_call: -; v_call: TRBV30; clone_size: -; j_call: TRBJ2-1; cdr3_nt: TGTGCCTGGAGCGTGAAGGCGGATTACAATGAGCAGTTCTTC; cdr3_aa: CAWSVKADYNEQFF
d_call: -; v_call: TRBV5-4; clone_size: -; j_call: TRBJ2-7; cdr3_nt: TGTGCCAGCAGCTTGGAGACAGCCTACGAGCAGTACTTC; cdr3_aa: CASSLETAYEQYF
d_call: -; v_call: TRBV11-2; clone_size: -; j_call: TRBJ1-2; cdr3_nt: TGTGCCAGCAGCCCATCAGGGGCTAACTATGGCTACACCTTC; cdr3_aa: CASSPSGANYGYTF
d_call: -; v_call: TRBV29-1; clone_size: -; j_call: TRBJ2-1; cdr3_nt: TGCAGCGTTCCCCAATGGTCCTACAATGAGCAGTTCTTC; cdr3_aa: CSVPQWSYNEQFF
d_call: -; v_call: TRBV6-6; clone_size: -; j_call: TRBJ1-3; cdr3_nt: TGTGCCAGCAGTTACTCGAACAGGGAAGGCACCATATATTTT; cdr3_aa: CASSYSNREGTIYF
d_call: TRBD1; v_call: TRBV28; clone_size: -; j_call: TRBJ1-1; cdr3_nt: TGTGCCAGCAGGCTAGGGGGCGAAGCTTTCTTT; cdr3_aa: CASRLGGEAFF
d_call: -; v_call: TRBV5-1; clone_size: -; j_call: TRBJ2-7; cdr3_nt: TGCGCCAGCAGCTTGGAAGGGTACGAGCAGTACTTC; cdr3_aa: CASSLEGYEQYF
d_call: -; v_call: TRBV7-7; clone_size: -; j_call: TRBJ2-5; cdr3_nt: TGTGCCAGCAGCCCCCGCCGGGTCACATTCCAAGAGACCCAGTACTTC; cdr3_aa: CASSPRRVTFQETQYF
d_call: TRBD1; v_call: TRBV7-8; clone_size: -; j_call: TRBJ1-3; cdr3_nt: TGTGCCAGCAGCCGGACAGGGGGCATAGTGTCAACTGGAAACACCATATATTTT; cdr3_aa: CASSRTGGIVSTGNTIYF
d_call: TRBD1; v_call: TRBV27; clone_size: -; j_call: TRBJ2-5; cdr3_nt: TGTGCCAGCAGCCCCTCCACAGGGGGTACTAAGCAGTACTTC; cdr3_aa: CASSPSTGGTKQYF
d_call: TRBD1; v_call: TRBV11-2; clone_size: -; j_call: TRBJ1-2; cdr3_nt: TGTGCCAGCAGCTTAAGGGGGCCGACAAACTATGGCTACACCTTC; cdr3_aa: CASSLRGPTNYGYTF
d_call: -; v_call: TRBV7-6; clone_size: -; j_call: TRBJ2-1; cdr3_nt: TGTGCCAGCAGCTTAGCAACGATCTCCTACAATGAGCAGTTCTTC; cdr3_aa: CASSLATISYNEQFF
d_call: TRBD1; v_call: TRBV7-8; clone_size: -; j_call: TRBJ2-1; cdr3_nt: TGTGCCAGCAGCTTAGAAGACAGGGGGCGCCTTGAGCAGTTCTTC; cdr3_aa: CASSLEDRGRLEQFF
d_call: TRBD1; v_call: TRBV15; clone_size: -; j_call: TRBJ2-7; cdr3_nt: TGTGCCACCAGCAGTGCCGAGACCGACAGGGTCTACGAGCAGTACTTC; cdr3_aa: CATSSAETDRVYEQYF
d_call: -; v_call: TRBV27; clone_size: -; j_call: TRBJ1-1; cdr3_nt: TGTGCCAGCAGTTTAAGGCTGGGGGGATATGAAGCTTTCTTT; cdr3_aa: CASSLRLGGYEAFF
d_call: -; v_call: TRBV6-6; clone_size: -; j_call: TRBJ2-2; cdr3_nt: TGTGCCAGCAGTTACGGCACCGGGGAGCTGTTTTTT; cdr3_aa: CASSYGTGELFF
d_call: -; v_call: TRBV4-1; clone_size: -; j_call: TRBJ2-5; cdr3_nt: TGCGCCAGCAGCCAAGGCTTGGCCCAGTACTTC; cdr3_aa: CASSQGLAQYF
d_call: -; v_call: TRBV20-1; clone_size: -; j_call: TRBJ1-2; cdr3_nt: TGCAGTGCTGAACGGGGGAACGGCTACACCTTC; cdr3_aa: CSAERGNGYTF
d_call: -; v_call: TRBV6-5; clone_size: -; j_call: TRBJ2-1; cdr3_nt: TGTGCCAGCAGTTACTCGGTTGTTCACAATGAGCAGTTCTTC; cdr3_aa: CASSYSVVHNEQFF
d_call: TRBD1; v_call: TRBV4-2; clone_size: -; j_call: TRBJ1-1; cdr3_nt: TGTGCCAGCAGCCGGATAAAAGGGCCTACAGGGGGGGAAGCTTTCTTT; cdr3_aa: CASSRIKGPTGGEAFF
d_call: TRBD1; v_call: TRBV7-2; clone_size: once; j_call: TRBJ1-2; cdr3_nt: TGTGCCAGCAGTACAGGGGGCCAAAACTATGGCTACACCTTC; cdr3_aa: CASSTGGQNYGYTF
d_call: TRBD1; v_call: TRBV28; clone_size: -; j_call: TRBJ2-7; cdr3_nt: TGTGCCAGCAGTCCCTTGACAGGGGATGGGTCCTACGAGCAGTACTTC; cdr3_aa: CASSPLTGDGSYEQYF
d_call: -; v_call: TRBV7-9; clone_size: -; j_call: TRBJ1-1; cdr3_nt: TGTGCCAGCAGCTCCCCCAACAGGGATAATCACATGAACACTGAAGCTTTCTTT; cdr3_aa: CASSSPNRDNHMNTEAFF
d_call: -; v_call: TRBV12-5; clone_size: -; j_call: TRBJ2-3; cdr3_nt: TGTGCTAGTGGTTTTACCCCTAGCGACACAGATACGCAGTATTTT; cdr3_aa: CASGFTPSDTDTQYF
d_call: TRBD1; v_call: TRBV28; clone_size: -; j_call: TRBJ1-1; cdr3_nt: TGTGCCAGCAGTTCGACAGGGGCCGGGACTAAGGGGGCCACTGAAGCTTTCTTT; cdr3_aa: CASSSTGAGTKGATEAFF